These 19 T cell receptor beta chains share one sample of origin, sequenced in a study of T cells in Graves' hyperthyroidism and ophthalmopathy. Researchers took RNA transcripts and amplified the TCR beta CDR3 regions from them. In the first-round RT-PCR of the TCR CDR3, the HTBI primer set was used. TCRdb redid the calling of the multiplex PCR reads with MiXCR, one entry per CDR3 protein. This table has around 530,000 distinct CDR3 sequences, roughly 17% appearing once. Sequencing was carried out using blood. The receptor set was obtained from a woman aged 18-35 years with Graves' ophthalmopathy.

The sample holds many counts of this clonotype. The chain is built from TRBV28 and TRBJ2-1; possibly TRBD2 for D (6 bases). Germline loops: CDR1 MDHEN, CDR2 SYDVKM. The V end was cut by 2 bases, the J end by 10 bases, with 15 bases between. The CDR3 spans 14 residues. The CDR3 reads CASSLIRGTVEQFF. The DNA for the CDR3 is TGTGCCAGCAGTTTAATACGCGGGACTGTGGAGCAGTTCTTC.

This chain joins TRBV3-1 and TRBJ2-5; 7 bases match TRBD2. V gave up 2 bases and J gave up 13 bases; unmatched junction bases: 7. This CDR3 has 12 amino acids. Germline CDR1 reads LGHDT; CDR2 reads YNNKEL (reference sequence). This CDR3 reads CASSQTAGVVYF. The CDR3 nucleotides are TGTGCCAGCAGCCAAACCGCGGGAGTTGTGTACTTC.

The V gene is TRBV6-1, the J gene TRBJ2-4, with D perhaps matching TRBD2 (6 bases). Germline-derived CDR1 and CDR2 are MNHNS and SASEGT. V lost 7 bases, J lost 9 bases, and 13 bases lay in between. This CDR3 is built from 12 residues. The CDR3 spells CASNRGRTIQYF. CDR3 coding DNA: TGTGCCAGCAACCGGGGGAGGACCATTCAGTACTTC.

Of note for this clonotype: This may arise from a read error, as a much more abundant clone is one base away. The chain recombines TRBV12-3 or TRBV12-4 with TRBJ2-2, with TRBD2 as a possible D gene (6 bases). The CDR3 spans 13 residues. The CDR3 sequence is CASTPSGSGGLFF. In nucleotides, the CDR3 is TGTGCCAGCACCCCCTCAGGGTCCGGGGGGCTGTTTTTT.

This clonotype was counted many times. J is TRBJ2-1 and V is TRBV2; TRBD2 matches 7 bases. The CDR3 spans 15 residues. Germline loops: CDR1 SNHLY, CDR2 FYNNEI. V shed 6 bases, J shed 3 bases, and the junction held 8 bases outside the gene matches. The CDR3 spells CASSLTSVDYNEQFF. CDR3 bases: TGTGCCAGCAGCCTTACTAGCGTTGACTACAATGAGCAGTTCTTC. The variable domain in full, completed from reference TRBV2 and TRBJ2-1, reads EPEVTQTPSHQVTQMGQEVILRCVPISNHLYFYWYRQILGQKVEFLVSFYNNEISEKSEIFDDQFSVERPDGSNFTLKIRSTKLEDSAMYFCASSLTSVDYNEQFFGPGTRLTVL.

At least ten counts were recorded for this clonotype. V is TRBV29-1 and J is TRBJ2-3; TRBD2 matches at 10 bases. The germline gives CDR1 SQVTM, CDR2 ANQGSEA. The CDR3 has 16 amino acids. Trimming cost V 2 bases and J 2 bases; bases outside gene matches: 7. In DNA, the CDR3 is TGCAGCGTTGAACTGCCCCTAGCGGGAGTCACAGATACGCAGTATTTT. This codes for CSVELPLAGVTDTQYF.

This clonotype came up a few times. This chain connects TRBV7-8 to TRBJ2-2, with D unresolved. Deletions cut 3 bases from V and 4 bases from J, with 15 bases between. Per germline, CDR1 SGHVS and CDR2 FQNEAQ. The length of the CDR3 is 16 residues. The DNA of the CDR3 is TGTGCCAGCAGCTTCGGCCCCAGGCTATTCACCGGGGAGCTGTTTTTT. It specifies CASSFGPRLFTGELFF.

The gene calls are TRBV5-1 and TRBJ1-4; TRBD1 aligns across 8 bases. Germline V lookup: CDR1 SGHRS, CDR2 YFSETQ. The CDR3 is 17 residues long. With V trimmed by 4 bases and J by 7 bases, 15 bases remained unmatched. The CDR3 reads CASSLIKDREVCEKLFF. Here the CDR3 DNA reads TGCGCCAGCAGCCTAATAAAGGACAGGGAAGTTTGTGAAAAACTGTTTTTT.

This clonotype was observed at least ten times. V usage is TRBV11-2 and J usage is TRBJ2-3; D call uncertain. The germline CDR1 and CDR2 sequences are SGHAT and FQNNGV. V shed 6 bases and J shed 6 bases, with 4 bases lying between them. CDR3 length: 10 residues. CDR3 coding DNA: TGTGCCAGCAGGTCGGATACGCAGTATTTT. Translation gives CASRSDTQYF. The full variable domain, its missing parts supplied by reference TRBV11-2 and TRBJ2-3, is EAGVAQSPRYKIIEKRQSVAFWCNPISGHATLYWYQQILGQGPKLLIQFQNNGVVDDSQLPKDRFSAERLKGVDSTLKIQPAKLEDSAVYLCASRSDTQYFGPGTRLTVL.

This clonotype was counted between two and nine times. J is TRBJ2-1 and V is TRBV3-1; TRBD2 agrees at 11 bases. CDR1 LGHDT and CDR2 YNNKEL come from the germline V gene (reference sequence). After removal of 4 bases from V and 1 base from J, the junction contained 3 bases not matched to a gene. The CDR3 is 16 residues long. The CDR3 region is CASSLLAGGSYNEQFF. DNA of the CDR3: TGTGCCAGCAGCCTCCTAGCGGGGGGTTCCTACAATGAGCAGTTCTTC.

This clonotype was counted at least ten times. V is TRBV7-9 and J is TRBJ2-1, with D hard to call. Per the germline V gene, CDR1 is SEHNR and CDR2 is FQNEAQ (reference sequence). V dropped 1 base and J dropped 9 bases, with 10 bases sitting between them. The CDR3 is 13 residues long. CDR3 sequence (DNA): TGTGCCAGCAGCTTAGGGGGAACGGGTGAGCAGTTCTTC. This gives the protein CASSLGGTGEQFF.

V and J are TRBV4-1 and TRBJ1-2, with 9 bases that match TRBD1. Looked up from germline, CDR1 is MGHRA and CDR2 is YSYEKL. This CDR3 has 16 amino acids. After removal of 3 bases from V and 6 bases from J, the junction contained 11 bases not matched to a gene. The CDR3 is CASSQSGIGQGHGYTF. CDR3 DNA sequence: TGCGCCAGCAGCCAGTCTGGGATCGGACAGGGGCATGGCTACACCTTC.

This clonotype was observed a handful of times. The V gene is TRBV10-3, the J gene TRBJ2-3, with D tentatively TRBD2 (6 bases). V gave up 3 bases and J gave up 6 bases, with 16 bases separating them. Germline CDR1 reads ENHRY; CDR2 reads SYGVKD. There are 15 residues in the CDR3. CDR3 in DNA: TGTGCCATCAGTGATCCGGGCGGGGCCTCGGATACGCAGTATTTT. Encoded protein: CAISDPGGASDTQYF.

This chain joins TRBV19 and TRBJ2-7; 9 bases line up with TRBD1. V was clipped by 4 bases and J by 4 bases; unmatched bases: 5. The CDR3 runs 14 residues. Germline V gene sequence: CDR1 LNHDA, CDR2 SQIVND (reference sequence). CDR3 protein: CASSRFDRGYEQYF. The CDR3 coding sequence is TGTGCCAGTAGTAGGTTCGACAGGGGGTACGAGCAGTACTTC. Using reference TRBV19 and TRBJ2-7 for the parts outside the CDR3, the full variable domain is DGGITQSPKYLFRKEGQNVTLSCEQNLNHDAMYWYRQDPGQGLRLIYYSQIVNDFQKGDIAEGYSVSREKKESFPLTVTSAQKNPTAFYLCASSRFDRGYEQYFGPGTRLTVT.

There are many counts of this clonotype. The genes are TRBV28 and TRBJ2-3, with 8 bases that match TRBD1. The germline CDR1 and CDR2 sequences are MDHEN and SYDVKM. After removal of 1 base from V and 5 bases from J, the junction contained 11 bases not matched to a gene. The CDR3 is made up of 17 amino acids. This CDR3 reads CASSLYSRGRVKDTQYF. The DNA of the CDR3 is TGTGCCAGCAGTTTATACTCCAGGGGGCGTGTAAAAGATACGCAGTATTTT. Based on the CDR3 plus reference TRBV28 and TRBJ2-3, the full variable domain is DVKVTQSSRYLVKRTGEKVFLECVQDMDHENMFWYRQDPGLGLRLIYFSYDVKMKEKGDIPEGYSVSREKKERFSLILESASTNQTSMYLCASSLYSRGRVKDTQYFGPGTRLTVL.

This clonotype occurred many times. Relative to the germline gene, one junction end is altered; a read error may explain this. The V gene is TRBV7-7, the J gene TRBJ2-1; a weak D match, TRBD1 (6 bases). CDR3 length: 13 residues. Germline V CDR1 and CDR2: SSHAT, FNYEAQ (reference sequence). The CDR3 spells CASSFSQGNEQFF. The DNA of the CDR3 is TGTGCTAGCAGCTTTAGTCAGGGGAATGAGCAGTTCTTC.

The chain carries TRBV3-1 and TRBJ2-7; TRBD2 aligns across 11 bases. In germline, CDR1 is LGHDT, CDR2 YNNKEL (reference sequence). The length of the CDR3 is 15 residues. With V trimmed by 6 bases and J by 2 bases, 6 bases remained unmatched. CDR3 amino acids: CASSPSSGGPYEQYF. DNA of the CDR3: TGTGCCAGCAGTCCCTCTAGCGGGGGGCCCTACGAGCAGTACTTC.

This clonotype was counted between two and nine times. The rearrangement uses TRBV27 and TRBJ1-2; 7 nucleotides align to TRBD1. The CDR3 length is 14 residues. The germline V gene has CDR1 MNHEY and CDR2 SMNVEV (reference sequence). V shed 8 bases and J 5 bases; nucleotides not matched to a gene: 11. CDR3 sequence (DNA): TGTGCCAGCGGTGGGACAGACCCTTTATATGGCTACACCTTC. Encoded protein: CASGGTDPLYGYTF.

This clonotype was detected many times. The chain couples TRBV20-1 to TRBJ2-1; D possibly uses TRBD1 or TRBD2 (6 bases each). The CDR3 spans 15 residues. Germline V CDR1 and CDR2: DFQATT, SNEGSKA (reference sequence). V dropped 2 bases and J dropped 5 bases, with 16 bases sitting between them. In nucleotides, the CDR3 is TGCAGTGCTAGACCCTGGGGGGCTCGGCACAATGAGCAGTTCTTC. Residues: CSARPWGARHNEQFF.